This paragraph covers one T cell receptor (beta chain) sequence. Its binding antigen is unknown. The record has no base qualities; no much larger clone is one base away. Receptor libraries were prepared by the immunoSEQ multiplex PCR assay. In most patients, genomic DNA was isolated using the Qiagen DNeasy Blood and Tissue Kit and sent frozen to Adaptive Biotechnologies for TCR sequencing. For most patients, genomic DNA was subjected to high-throughput TCR-beta CDR3 sequencing by Adaptive Biotechnologies. On the study's bioinformatics: TCR sequencing data were retrieved from Adaptive's ImmunoSEQ software for roughly 20 patients, whereas a few other patients were processed with MiXCR and VDJtools. CD4 versus CD8 sorting errors were corrected by removing sequences found in both subsets at a frequency ratio below 5:1. CDR3 nucleotide sequences shared between donor and recipient were removed because the origin of such sequences could not be assigned. Alloreactive clones required at least 2-fold expansion over unstimulated cells and minimum CFSE-low frequency of 0.002% (template counts) or 0.001% (read counts). Mappable clones were those detected in sequenced pre-transplant spleen, lymph node, or MLR CFSE-low populations of the donor or recipient. Cumulative frequency of alloreactive clones was calculated as a percentage of all sequences weighted by copy number. Held by TCRdb, this immuneACCESS table contains in-frame sequences only and omits some clones. Under half of the omission traces to an unresolved V gene where checked; the cause of the rest is unknown. That table gives V, J and clone size, and the DNA gave D and trimming. The table for this sample lists over 45,000 clones; around 93% of them were counted only once. The top ten clonotypes cover approximately 0.4% of the sample.

The data stem from a study of graft-versus-host responses after intestinal transplantation (dated by TCRdb to about 2021). Notes on the research overall: Recipients received multivisceral, liver-intestinal, or isolated intestinal transplants. Rather than being sequenced by the commercial service, samples from a few later patients were sequenced in-house on an Illumina MiSeq and processed with MiXCR. Alloreactive clones were identified by sequencing pre-transplant mixed lymphocyte reaction products and comparing them with unstimulated pre-transplant donor and recipient T cells. Anti-thymocyte globulin induction was given to all recipients, followed by maintenance tacrolimus and steroids for roughly 3 years. Of the 20 to 30 intestinal transplant recipients enrolled in the cohort, one of whom was a retransplant, a few patients without pretransplant specimens were excluded. A peak of at least 4% donor T cells among recipient peripheral blood mononuclear cells was the definition used for donor T cell macrochimerism. After intestinal transplantation, graft-versus-host and host-versus-graft alloreactive T cell clones were followed in the graft, circulation and bone marrow using bulk TCR-beta CDR3 sequencing.

This specimen's time point label, interpreted: cells obtained before transplantation from donor or recipient. CD3+CD4+ and CD3+CD8+ populations were FACS-sorted from unstimulated pre-transplant donor and recipient cells taken from spleen or lymph nodes. After removal of 6 bases from V and 6 bases from J, the junction retains 7 bases not matched to a gene. Inclusive of the bounding cysteine and phenylalanine, the CDR3 is 15 residues long. This entry keeps only the CDR3 DNA: 45 bases, framed from base 1. According to the germline V gene, CDR1 reads MNHNS and CDR2 reads SASEGT. General findings and caveats noted by the study authors: In patients with donor T cell macrochimerism, the allografts had high GvH to HvG T cell clonal ratios. Early after transplant, declines in HvG clones were associated with peak levels of circulating GvH clones. The conclusions were limited by the relatively low number and heterogeneity of the intestinal transplant patients. GvH clones were detected in recipient bone marrow, and some of these GvH clones were observed earlier in ileal mucosa or blood, consistent with an intestinal mucosal origin.

The receptor was isolated from a human donor who was the organ donor for an intestinal transplant. The chain is assembled from TRBV6-1 and TRBJ2-3; 12 bases in between match TRBD2. Sequencing was performed on unstimulated CD4+ T cells sorted from spleen or lymph node cells, taken before transplant. The DNA reads as follows: TGTGCCAGCAGCTTTGGACTAGCGGGGAGGGATACGCAGTATTTT. Translation gives CASSFGLAGRDTQYF.